This T cell receptor (beta chain) was identified in a study of T cells in Graves' hyperthyroidism and ophthalmopathy. Findings of the study overall: Stable hyperthyroidism was told apart from ophthalmopathy by a model built on 13 V-J features. The model identified upcoming ophthalmopathy a median 6.5 months ahead of onset. Blood also showed most of the thyroid clonotypes that were expanded above 0.001.

Enrolled ophthalmopathy patients presented with a Clinical Activity Score of at least 3, a NOSPECS grade of at least 4, and disease duration under 3 months. There were TCR beta CDR3 regions amplified from RNA transcripts. TCR CDR3 underwent first-round RT-PCR with the HTBI primer set. TCRdb re-derived calls from the multiplex PCR reads in MiXCR, one entry per CDR3 protein. Of approximately 530,000 distinct CDR3 sequences in the sample, 15% to 20% are singletons; the top ten hold 45% to 50%. The table lists this clonotype with many counts. What it recognizes is unknown. CDR1 and CDR2 (germline): GTSNPN, SVGIG (reference sequence). The V gene lost 2 bases and the J gene lost 6 bases, with 14 bases spanning the gap. CDR3 length: 14 amino acids.

The chain uses TRBV30 and TRBJ2-1, with D maybe TRBD2 (5 bases). This TCR was sampled from a middle-aged man with Graves' ophthalmopathy. Material: blood. The CDR3 region has the DNA TGTGCCTGGAGTCAAGCTAGCAGGTCCAATGAGCAGTTCTTC. Its translation: CAWSQASRSNEQFF.